The 14 T cell receptor beta chains listed next were all sequenced from one sample in a study of T cell responses to AZD1222 COVID-19 vaccine (dated by TCRdb to 2020 to 2022). Library construction relied on the immunoSEQ multiplex PCR assay. In TCRdb, the immuneACCESS table is reduced to in-frame sequences with V and J assigned. These tables do not hold every clone; where another copy was compared, an unresolved V gene accounts for under half, and the others remain unexplained. This sample lists over 110,000 clones; approximately 90% were detected once. The ten largest clonotypes hold roughly 1.7% of the sample. The sample's time point label is to be understood as: baseline before first vaccination. The starting material was peripheral blood, obtained on day 0 of AZD1222 vaccination. These receptors were taken from an adult in good health.

This chain links TRBV6-2 or TRBV6-3 with TRBJ2-1; unclear D gene. V lost 5 bases and J 1 base, leaving 15 bases between the germline ends. The CDR3 has 16 amino acids. CDR1 MNHEY and CDR2 SVGEGT come from the germline V gene. DNA of the CDR3: TGTGCCAGCAGTCCGTATAGCTTCGAGTCCTACAATGAGCAGTTCTTC. Amino acid sequence: CASSPYSFESYNEQFF.

This chain joins TRBV6-5 and TRBJ1-2, with D possibly TRBD1 on 5 matching bases. This CDR3 has 16 amino acids. Germline-derived CDR1 and CDR2 are MNHEY and SVGAGI. The V and J ends lost 2 bases and 4 bases respectively, with 17 bases between them. CDR3 sequence (DNA): TGTGCCAGCAGTTACGCGTTTCGGGGCGCCGGCTATGGCTACACCTTC. This gives the protein CASSYAFRGAGYGYTF.

The V and J genes are TRBV12-3 or TRBV12-4 and TRBJ2-5; D unresolved. CDR3 length equals 11 residues. V dropped 8 bases and J dropped 4 bases, with 8 bases sitting between them. Here the CDR3 reads CASSRAETQYF. The CDR3 coding sequence is TGTGCCAGCTCCCGGGCAGAGACCCAGTACTTC.

This chain joins TRBV7-9 and TRBJ2-3; D gene unclear. Trimming removed 2 bases at V and 7 bases at J, with 13 bases between. CDR3 length: 14 residues. Germline V gives CDR1 SEHNR, CDR2 FQNEAQ (reference sequence). CDR3: CASSLLPGVYTQYF. The DNA for the CDR3 is TGTGCCAGCAGCTTACTCCCTGGGGTCTATACGCAGTATTTT.

The CDR3 DNA follows: TGTGCCAGCAACCCCGGGACTAGCGGGGAGCAGTACTTC. Amino acids: CASNPGTSGEQYF. The chain uses TRBV9 and TRBJ2-7; 12 nucleotides align to TRBD2. The CDR3 is made up of 13 amino acids. V trimming: 6 bases; J trimming: 7 bases; junction bases outside the gene matches: 5. The germline gives CDR1 SGDLS, CDR2 YYNGEE.

The rearrangement joins TRBV28 to TRBJ2-7, with D possibly being TRBD2 (6 bases). V was trimmed by 7 bases and J by 0 bases, leaving 16 bases between them. Germline values: CDR1 MDHEN, CDR2 SYDVKM. The CDR3 covers 15 residues. The CDR3 DNA sequence: TGTGCCAGCAATCCGGGCGGGGTAAGCTCCTACGAGCAGTACTTC. Protein product: CASNPGGVSSYEQYF.

The CDR3 sequence is CASSPGTGTTTLYGYTF. Written as DNA, the CDR3 is TGCGCCAGCAGCCCCGGGACAGGGACTACCACTCTCTATGGCTACACCTTC. The chain combines TRBV5-1 with TRBJ1-2; the match to TRBD1 covers 9 bases. V lost 4 bases and J lost 4; bases outside the gene matches: 14. There are 17 residues in the CDR3. The germline V gene has CDR1 SGHRS and CDR2 YFSETQ.

The chain is built from TRBV18 and TRBJ1-1; D is possibly TRBD1 (5 bases). In germline, CDR1 is KGHSH, CDR2 LQKENI. The CDR3 loop spans 12 amino acids. Deletions cut 5 bases from V and 3 bases from J, with 7 bases between. The CDR3 coding sequence is TGTGCCAGCTCAGGGACCCACACTGAAGCTTTCTTT. Protein sequence: CASSGTHTEAFF.

This clone appeared once. This rearrangement joins TRBV7-9 to TRBJ2-3; 8 nucleotides match TRBD2. In germline, CDR1 is SEHNR, CDR2 FQNEAQ (reference sequence). This CDR3 is built from 19 residues. V shed 5 bases and J 3 bases; nucleotides not matched to a gene: 19. CDR3 in amino acids: CASSPGKVISGEYTDTQYF. CDR3 nucleotides: TGTGCCAGCAGCCCCGGAAAGGTCATTAGCGGGGAGTATACAGATACGCAGTATTTT.

The chain is built from TRBV2 and TRBJ1-3; D call uncertain. Trimming shortened V by 6 bases and J by 0 bases, and 12 bases separated the two germline ends. Germline V lookup: CDR1 SNHLY, CDR2 FYNNEI. CDR3 length equals 15 residues. The CDR3 reads CASRSGPSSGNTIYF. CDR3 nucleotide sequence: TGTGCCAGCAGATCCGGACCGAGCTCTGGAAACACCATATATTTT. Full variable domain (rest looked up from reference TRBV2 and TRBJ1-3): EPEVTQTPSHQVTQMGQEVILRCVPISNHLYFYWYRQILGQKVEFLVSFYNNEISEKSEIFDDQFSVERPDGSNFTLKIRSTKLEDSAMYFCASRSGPSSGNTIYFGEGSWLTVV.

The J gene is TRBJ2-2, the V gene TRBV28; D not resolved. CDR1 MDHEN and CDR2 SYDVKM come from the germline V gene. Trimming took off 10 bases at V and 7 bases at J, with 7 bases between the two ends. The CDR3 spans 10 residues. This CDR3 is CATGGGELFF. The DNA of the CDR3 is TGTGCCACGGGTGGCGGGGAGCTGTTTTTT.

The genes are TRBV3-1 (or the pseudogene TRBV3-2) and TRBJ2-5; 10 positions agree with TRBD2. CDR3 size: 15 residues. Looked up from germline, CDR1 is LGHDT and CDR2 is YNNKEL (reference sequence). The trim removed 1 base at V and 6 bases at J, leaving 5 bases unmatched. In DNA, the CDR3 is TGTGCCAGCAGCCAAGTCCCTAGCGGGAGACAGACCCAGTACTTC. This translates into CASSQVPSGRQTQYF.

This clone was picked up one time. This chain's CDR3 is CASSSHTRWLGLGNQPQHF. Here the CDR3 DNA reads TGTGCCAGCAGTTCTCACACCCGTTGGCTCGGGTTAGGCAATCAGCCCCAGCATTTT. The genes are TRBV28 and TRBJ1-5; no reliable D call. The CDR3 is made up of 19 amino acids. V was cut by 4 bases and J by 2 bases, with 24 bases left in between. CDR1 is MDHEN, CDR2 SYDVKM, per germline. The whole variable domain, remainder taken from reference TRBV28 and TRBJ1-5, is DVKVTQSSRYLVKRTGEKVFLECVQDMDHENMFWYRQDPGLGLRLIYFSYDVKMKEKGDIPEGYSVSREKKERFSLILESASTNQTSMYLCASSSHTRWLGLGNQPQHFGDGTRLSIL.

V is TRBV19 and J is TRBJ2-3; 10 bases are shared with TRBD1. Germline V gene sequence: CDR1 LNHDA, CDR2 SQIVND (reference sequence). J gave up 0 bases and V 5 bases, and 14 bases lay outside the gene matches. This CDR3 is 19 amino acids long. CDR3 nucleotide sequence: TGTGCCAGTAGTCTTAAGACAGGGGGCGCAGGACCTAGCACAGATACGCAGTATTTT. Protein: CASSLKTGGAGPSTDTQYF.